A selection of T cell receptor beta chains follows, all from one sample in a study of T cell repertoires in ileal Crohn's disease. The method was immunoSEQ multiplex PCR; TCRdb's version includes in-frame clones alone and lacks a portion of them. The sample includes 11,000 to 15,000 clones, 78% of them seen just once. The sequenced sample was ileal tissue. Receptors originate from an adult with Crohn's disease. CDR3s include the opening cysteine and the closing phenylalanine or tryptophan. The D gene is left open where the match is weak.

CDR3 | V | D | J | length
CASSARGDRCNQPQHF | TRBV9 | TRBD1 | TRBJ1-5 | 16
CATSRDVGARNTF | TRBV15 | NA | TRBJ1-2 | 13
CASSRDRFNTEAFF | TRBV5-6 | TRBD1 | TRBJ1-1 | 14
CASSLAGDSAYGYTF | TRBV5-1 | TRBD1 | TRBJ1-2 | 15
CASSRGGSYNEQFF | TRBV6-4 | TRBD2 | TRBJ2-1 | 14
CASSPGLYNEQFF | TRBV4-1 | TRBD2 | TRBJ2-1 | 13
CASSPRSGRENEQFF | TRBV9 | TRBD2 | TRBJ2-1 | 15
CASSRGQAGNEQFF | TRBV5-1 | TRBD1 | TRBJ2-1 | 14
CASLFNRDTEAFF | TRBV2 | NA | TRBJ1-1 | 13
CASSTGTSERSEQFF | TRBV9 | TRBD2 | TRBJ2-1 | 15
CATQKMGQGYGYTF | TRBV19 | TRBD1 | TRBJ1-2 | 14
CASSQSRLAEQFF | TRBV16 | NA | TRBJ2-1 | 13
CASSEGTGSGGSPLHF | TRBV2 | TRBD1 | TRBJ1-6 | 16